These T cell receptor beta chains were read from a single sample in a study of early T cells in non-severe SARS-CoV-2 infection. A single record per CDR3 protein comes from TCRdb applying MiXCR to the 5' RACE reads. There are tens of thousands of distinct CDR3 sequences in the sample; roughly 12% occur only once, and about 4.2% lies in the top ten. Sequenced: whole blood. These receptors were collected from an adult who was a healthcare worker with PCR-confirmed SARS-CoV-2 infection or an uninfected control (not recorded which). Each CDR3 is given without its conserved first and last residue. The order of the fields is V gene, CDR3 length, J gene, clone size, CDR3 protein. Not all rows give a size; the values are once, few, many and, for expanded clones, a class.

V gene: TRBV5-6; CDR3 length: 13; J gene: TRBJ2-5; clone size: many; CDR3 protein: ASSLVVGDQETQY
V gene: TRBV28; CDR3 length: 14; J gene: TRBJ2-7; clone size: -; CDR3 protein: ASCVLSGQGRNEQY
V gene: TRBV5-5; CDR3 length: 13; J gene: TRBJ2-1; clone size: many; CDR3 protein: ASSLVAGAHNEQF
V gene: TRBV29-1; CDR3 length: 12; J gene: TRBJ2-1; clone size: few; CDR3 protein: SVAGGQGSNEQF
V gene: TRBV2; CDR3 length: 13; J gene: TRBJ1-5; clone size: few; CDR3 protein: ASRWRVGDSEPQH
V gene: TRBV11-3; CDR3 length: 13; J gene: TRBJ2-1; clone size: -; CDR3 protein: ASSQGVTSYNEQF
V gene: TRBV7-9; CDR3 length: 15; J gene: TRBJ1-2; clone size: -; CDR3 protein: ASSLQASGDRENGYT
V gene: TRBV7-9; CDR3 length: 12; J gene: TRBJ1-1; clone size: -; CDR3 protein: ASSPPTSGTEAF
V gene: TRBV7-3; CDR3 length: 13; J gene: TRBJ2-5; clone size: many; CDR3 protein: ASSSGGGAGETQY
V gene: TRBV20-1; CDR3 length: 13; J gene: TRBJ1-6; clone size: many; CDR3 protein: SARPQGSYNSPLH
V gene: TRBV6-1; CDR3 length: 11; J gene: TRBJ1-5; clone size: few; CDR3 protein: ASKGQINQPQH
V gene: TRBV29-1; CDR3 length: 10; J gene: TRBJ2-5; clone size: -; CDR3 protein: SAGPLKETQY
V gene: TRBV12-3/TRBV12-4; CDR3 length: 13; J gene: TRBJ2-7; clone size: -; CDR3 protein: ASSLPGLLSYEQY
V gene: TRBV20-1; CDR3 length: 14; J gene: TRBJ2-1; clone size: few; CDR3 protein: SAASLSGENRNEQF
V gene: TRBV7-2; CDR3 length: 13; J gene: TRBJ1-5; clone size: many; CDR3 protein: ASSLEAAIYQPQH
V gene: TRBV29-1; CDR3 length: 10; J gene: TRBJ1-1; clone size: -; CDR3 protein: SGLSMNTEAF
V gene: TRBV18; CDR3 length: 12; J gene: TRBJ1-1; clone size: few; CDR3 protein: ASSPTQGRTEAF
V gene: TRBV12-3/TRBV12-4; CDR3 length: 12; J gene: TRBJ2-1; clone size: -; CDR3 protein: ASSTSVSDNEQF
V gene: TRBV19; CDR3 length: 12; J gene: TRBJ2-7; clone size: few; CDR3 protein: ASSTYRGIDEQY
V gene: TRBV7-9; CDR3 length: 14; J gene: TRBJ2-2; clone size: medium-sized; CDR3 protein: ASSCPQGICAGELF
V gene: TRBV7-9; CDR3 length: 16; J gene: TRBJ1-6; clone size: -; CDR3 protein: ASSSSLPGTALNSPLH
V gene: TRBV12-3/TRBV12-4; CDR3 length: 11; J gene: TRBJ2-3; clone size: few; CDR3 protein: ASSAGWQDTQY
V gene: TRBV24-1; CDR3 length: 14; J gene: TRBJ2-2; clone size: many; CDR3 protein: ATSDPTSGNTGELF
V gene: TRBV20-1; CDR3 length: 9; J gene: TRBJ2-4; clone size: -; CDR3 protein: SAKGLAGTF
V gene: TRBV7-9; CDR3 length: 12; J gene: TRBJ2-1; clone size: few; CDR3 protein: ASSLVAAYNEQF
V gene: TRBV7-9; CDR3 length: 14; J gene: TRBJ2-7; clone size: -; CDR3 protein: ASSLALGGASYEQY
V gene: TRBV12-3/TRBV12-4; CDR3 length: 14; J gene: TRBJ2-4; clone size: -; CDR3 protein: ASSLLAVLAKNIQY
V gene: TRBV24-1; CDR3 length: 17; J gene: TRBJ2-1; clone size: many; CDR3 protein: ASSPRERGLAGGWNEQF
V gene: TRBV12-3/TRBV12-4; CDR3 length: 12; J gene: TRBJ2-7; clone size: many; CDR3 protein: ASRSQGSVYEQY
V gene: TRBV29-1; CDR3 length: 11; J gene: TRBJ2-3; clone size: many; CDR3 protein: SVRQGGTDTQY
V gene: TRBV27; CDR3 length: 11; J gene: TRBJ2-1; clone size: many; CDR3 protein: ASSQRQGLEQF
V gene: TRBV7-8; CDR3 length: 15; J gene: TRBJ1-2; clone size: few; CDR3 protein: ASSFRALGGSNYGYT
V gene: TRBV4-2; CDR3 length: 15; J gene: TRBJ2-2; clone size: many; CDR3 protein: ASSQDLPGFGAGELF
V gene: TRBV5-5; CDR3 length: 13; J gene: TRBJ2-7; clone size: -; CDR3 protein: ASSPRPGQGDEQY
V gene: TRBV18; CDR3 length: 15; J gene: TRBJ2-2; clone size: few; CDR3 protein: ASSPSAQGTYTGELF
V gene: TRBV6-4; CDR3 length: 14; J gene: TRBJ2-2; clone size: -; CDR3 protein: ASSDTSGGITGELF
V gene: TRBV7-9; CDR3 length: 14; J gene: TRBJ2-1; clone size: few; CDR3 protein: ASSPLAGTGVNEQF
V gene: TRBV27; CDR3 length: 14; J gene: TRBJ2-1; clone size: few; CDR3 protein: ASSPHAAASYNEQF
V gene: TRBV6-5; CDR3 length: 12; J gene: TRBJ2-7; clone size: many; CDR3 protein: ASSPTSGKAEQY
V gene: TRBV21-1; CDR3 length: 15; J gene: TRBJ1-6; clone size: few; CDR3 protein: ASSLSGDLGGDSPLH
V gene: TRBV7-6; CDR3 length: 12; J gene: TRBJ2-5; clone size: many; CDR3 protein: ASSSSRFQETQY
V gene: TRBV24-1; CDR3 length: 15; J gene: TRBJ2-4; clone size: -; CDR3 protein: ATSGTTTGVDKNIQY
V gene: TRBV29-1; CDR3 length: 10; J gene: TRBJ2-1; clone size: few; CDR3 protein: SVGPTYNEQF
V gene: TRBV12-3/TRBV12-4; CDR3 length: 11; J gene: TRBJ1-1; clone size: few; CDR3 protein: ATGPRDLRLAF
V gene: TRBV20-1; CDR3 length: 13; J gene: TRBJ1-6; clone size: many; CDR3 protein: SARRDGPYNSPLH
V gene: TRBV6-1; CDR3 length: 12; J gene: TRBJ1-1; clone size: few; CDR3 protein: ANSVGQGGTEAF
V gene: TRBV29-1; CDR3 length: 13; J gene: TRBJ1-2; clone size: -; CDR3 protein: SVDGAGRGHYGYT
V gene: TRBV20-1; CDR3 length: 9; J gene: TRBJ2-7; clone size: few; CDR3 protein: SAGGGHEQY
V gene: TRBV29-1; CDR3 length: 11; J gene: TRBJ2-7; clone size: -; CDR3 protein: SVVYGFSYEQY
V gene: TRBV6-6; CDR3 length: 15; J gene: TRBJ2-7; clone size: many; CDR3 protein: ASSPPPAGGRGYEQY
V gene: TRBV6-1; CDR3 length: 14; J gene: TRBJ1-6; clone size: many; CDR3 protein: ASRKGTSSYNSPLH
V gene: TRBV12-5; CDR3 length: 16; J gene: TRBJ1-1; clone size: few; CDR3 protein: ASGLFTGTGPQNTEAF
V gene: TRBV4-1; CDR3 length: 13; J gene: TRBJ2-1; clone size: -; CDR3 protein: ASSQPAGGITRVF
V gene: TRBV4-1; CDR3 length: 14; J gene: TRBJ2-7; clone size: -; CDR3 protein: ASSQVAGVWSYEQY
V gene: TRBV6-5; CDR3 length: 13; J gene: TRBJ2-1; clone size: many; CDR3 protein: ASVPPRGRANEQF